This section outlines one T cell receptor beta chain sequence together with its context. The target antigen is unknown. The data stem from a study of radiation and T cells in renal cell carcinoma. Overall study context: Nephrectomy followed 15 Gy stereotactic body radiation by 4 weeks. Whole-study findings and limits: Without pretreatment biopsies, baseline tumor clonotype presence was undetermined. In blood, top tumor clones expanded by 2 weeks, shrinking by 4.

This CDR3 has 14 amino acids. CDR1 and CDR2 (germline): SEHNR, FQNEAQ (reference sequence). The V and J ends lost 4 bases and 2 bases respectively, with 10 bases between them. Sequenced by immunoSEQ multiplex PCR; TCRdb stores in-frame clones only, minus some. The sample has more than 150,000 clones; approximately 90% are singletons. Time point described: blood 2 weeks post-SBRT. Treatment reported: 15 Gy SBRT to primary tumor, nephrectomy 4 weeks later. The patient's renal cell carcinoma had clear cell pathology. Sequenced material: blood, taken from a patient whose treatment included radiotherapy and nephrectomy. The chain combines TRBV7-9 with TRBJ2-3; D gene unclear. This TCR derives from a woman between 50 and 59 years old with renal cell carcinoma. The DNA of the CDR3 is TGTGCCAGCAGCTCGACTCCGCCCACAGATACGCAGTATTTT. This encodes CASSSTPPTDTQYF.